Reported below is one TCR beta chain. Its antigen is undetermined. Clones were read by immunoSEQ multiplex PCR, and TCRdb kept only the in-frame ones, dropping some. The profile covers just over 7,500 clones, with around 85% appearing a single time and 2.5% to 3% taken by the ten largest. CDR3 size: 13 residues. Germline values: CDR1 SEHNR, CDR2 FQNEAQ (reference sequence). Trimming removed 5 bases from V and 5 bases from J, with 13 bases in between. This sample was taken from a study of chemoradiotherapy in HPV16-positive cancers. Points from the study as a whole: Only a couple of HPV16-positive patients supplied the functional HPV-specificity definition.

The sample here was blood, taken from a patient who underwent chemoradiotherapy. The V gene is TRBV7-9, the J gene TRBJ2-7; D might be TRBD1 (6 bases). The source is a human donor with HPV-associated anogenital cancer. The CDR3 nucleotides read TGTGCCAGCAGCACCCTGCAGGGGCACGAGCAGTACTTC. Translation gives CASSTLQGHEQYF.